This TCR beta chain was profiled in a study of regulatory T cells in long-lasting Graves disease. Study at large: The study enrolled newly diagnosed Graves' patients on antithyroid drugs under 3 months. Overall study findings and caveats: The sample size was small, and this may have reduced accuracy.

Sample time point: newly diagnosed GD, antithyroid drugs for less than 3 months. The TCR library used RNA extracted from PBMCs. V was cut by 3 bases and J by 4 bases, with 7 bases left in between. The CDR3 runs to 13 residues. This clonotype was seen a few times. Its antigen remains unknown. TCR beta libraries were built with iRepertoire HTBI primers and Arm-PCR of CDR3 regions. MiXCR, run by TCRdb on the multiplex PCR reads, gives a single entry per CDR3 protein. The sample lists around 400,000 distinct CDR3 sequences, approximately 16% occurring once. A further study also used this sample, focusing on T cells in Graves' hyperthyroidism and ophthalmopathy. Per that study: Graves' hyperthyroidism without ophthalmopathy progression within 18 months was termed stable. Most expanded thyroid clonotypes above 0.001 also appeared in blood.

The specimen comprised peripheral blood mononuclear cells (PBMCs), sampled at new diagnosis, from a patient treated with antithyroid drugs. The chain carries TRBV12-3 or TRBV12-4 and TRBJ2-1; D is ambiguous. The clonotype originates from a woman between 40 and 50 years old with Graves disease. DNA for the CDR3: TGTGCCAGCAGTTTCTCCAGGTACAATGAGCAGTTCTTC. This gives the protein CASSFSRYNEQFF.